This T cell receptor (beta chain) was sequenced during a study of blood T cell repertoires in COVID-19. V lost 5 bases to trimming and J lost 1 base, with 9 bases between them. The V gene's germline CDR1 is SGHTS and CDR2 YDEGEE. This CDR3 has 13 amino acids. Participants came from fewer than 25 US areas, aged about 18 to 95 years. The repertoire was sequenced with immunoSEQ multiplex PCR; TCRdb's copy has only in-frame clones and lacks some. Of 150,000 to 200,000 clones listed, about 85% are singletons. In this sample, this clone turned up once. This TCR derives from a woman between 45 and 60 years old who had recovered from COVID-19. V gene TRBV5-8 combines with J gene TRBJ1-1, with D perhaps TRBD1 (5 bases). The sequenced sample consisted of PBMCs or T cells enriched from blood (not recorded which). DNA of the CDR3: TGTGCCAGCAGGTGGAGGGGGAACACTGAAGCTTTCTTT. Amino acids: CASRWRGNTEAFF.